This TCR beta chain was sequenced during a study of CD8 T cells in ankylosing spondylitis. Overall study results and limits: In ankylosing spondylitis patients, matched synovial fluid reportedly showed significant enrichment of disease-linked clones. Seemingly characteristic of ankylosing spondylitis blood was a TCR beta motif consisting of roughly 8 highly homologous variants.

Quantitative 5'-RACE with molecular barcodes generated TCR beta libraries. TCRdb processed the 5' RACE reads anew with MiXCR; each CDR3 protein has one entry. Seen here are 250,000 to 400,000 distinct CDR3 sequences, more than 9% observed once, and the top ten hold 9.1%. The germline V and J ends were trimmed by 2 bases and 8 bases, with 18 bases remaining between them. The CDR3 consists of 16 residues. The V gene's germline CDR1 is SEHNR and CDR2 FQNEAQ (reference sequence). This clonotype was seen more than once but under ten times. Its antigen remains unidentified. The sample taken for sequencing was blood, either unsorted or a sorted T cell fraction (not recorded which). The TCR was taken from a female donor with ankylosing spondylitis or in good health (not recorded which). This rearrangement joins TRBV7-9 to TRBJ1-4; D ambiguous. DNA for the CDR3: TGTGCCAGCAGCTTATCAGCCGGACCCCGAGGGGAAAAACTGTTTTTT. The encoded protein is CASSLSAGPRGEKLFF.